This T cell receptor beta chain was sequenced during a study of blood T cells in healthy people across ages. Findings and caveats of the study: Observed TCR beta diversity per million T cells went down as age went up. This fall followed a roughly linear course with age.

A single count supports this clonotype. What it recognizes is unknown. The study isolated at least 6 million PBMCs from each sample. There are 14 residues in the CDR3. CDR1 is SGHDT and CDR2 is YYEEEE in the germline V gene. For the second PCR, which ran for roughly 7 to 11 cycles, a sample-barcoded 5' primer and a J-beta primer mix were used. TCRdb analysed the 5' RACE reads with MiXCR anew, one entry per CDR3 protein. The sample lists more than 700,000 distinct CDR3 sequences; less than 70% were seen once. The sequence was obtained from an elderly man in good health. Material: blood. The J gene is TRBJ2-5, the V gene TRBV5-6; D remains ambiguous. TRBJ2-7 matches the DNA end more closely, so the J call is doubtful. The CDR3 is CASTYKGERYEQYF. CDR3 sequence (DNA): TGTGCCAGCACCTACAAAGGAGAGAGGTACGAGCAGTACTTC.